These 29 T cell receptor beta chains were sequenced from one sample in a study of blood T cell repertoires in COVID-19. Assay: immunoSEQ multiplex PCR; the TCRdb copy retains only in-frame clones and omits some. The sample shows under 200,000 clones, roughly 82% of them seen only once. The sample was PBMCs or T cells enriched from blood (not recorded which). The source of these receptors is a man over 45 who had recovered from COVID-19.

This clone was counted a single time. This rearrangement joins TRBV5-4 to TRBJ2-5, with D uncertain. The V gene lost 3 bases and the J gene lost 1 base, with 7 bases spanning the gap. Germline V gives CDR1 SGHNT, CDR2 YYREEE (reference sequence). This CDR3 is built from 13 residues. In DNA, the CDR3 is TGTGCCAGCAGCTCACAGATCCAAGAGACCCAGTACTTC. It encodes CASSSQIQETQYF.

In DNA, the CDR3 is TGTGCCACCAGCAGGCGGACCGGGGGGAACGACGAGCAGTACTTC. This encodes CATSRRTGGNDEQYF. The chain recombines TRBV15 with TRBJ2-7; 7 nucleotides agree with TRBD2. Trimming removed 3 bases from V and 5 bases from J; junction bases left unmatched: 10. This CDR3 has 15 residues. Germline V gene sequence: CDR1 LNHNV, CDR2 YYDKDF (reference sequence).

J is TRBJ2-7 and V is TRBV28; 9 positions match TRBD1. J was trimmed by 4 bases and V by 6 bases; bases with no gene match: 10. This CDR3 comprises 15 residues. Germline V gene data show CDR1 as MDHEN and CDR2 as SYDVKM. The DNA for the CDR3 is TGTGCCAGCAGCTCTCCGGGACAGGGCTCGTACGAGCAGTACTTC. Translated: CASSSPGQGSYEQYF.

Comments on this clone: The same CDR3 is also encoded by other DNA sequences in this sample. This sequence joins TRBV18 and TRBJ1-6, with 9 bases aligning to TRBD1. Trimming at V came to 3 bases and at J to 6 bases, leaving 3 bases not matched to a gene. This CDR3 comprises 15 residues. The germline gives CDR1 KGHSH, CDR2 LQKENI. Written as DNA, the CDR3 is TGTGCCAGCTCACCCCCGGGACAGGGTAATTCACCCCTCCACTTT. This codes for CASSPPGQGNSPLHF.

This clone appeared a few times. The rearrangement joins TRBV18 to TRBJ1-3; 8 bases are a match to TRBD1. CDR3 length equals 14 residues. Unmatched junction bases numbered 4, after V lost 5 bases and J lost 4 bases. Germline assignment: CDR1 KGHSH and CDR2 LQKENI. For the CDR3, the DNA is TGTGCCAGCTCATCGGACAGGGTCGGAAACACCATATATTTT. This sequence encodes CASSSDRVGNTIYF.

The rearrangement uses TRBV11-2 and TRBJ2-3; TRBD1 might be the D (7 bases). The CDR3 is made up of 19 amino acids. The V end lost 7 bases, the J end lost 0 bases, and 26 bases lay between the germline ends. Germline V gene sequence: CDR1 SGHAT, CDR2 FQNNGV. CDR3 nucleotide sequence: TGTGCCAGCACCCCACGGAGACAGGGAGGCCGGACTAGCACAGATACGCAGTATTTT. Encoded protein: CASTPRRQGGRTSTDTQYF.

The V gene is TRBV19, the J gene TRBJ1-2; TRBD1 agrees at 7 bases. Trimming at V came to 8 bases and at J to 4 bases, leaving 7 bases not matched to a gene. CDR3 size: 13 residues. The germline V gene has CDR1 LNHDA and CDR2 SQIVND (reference sequence). The CDR3 region has the DNA TGTGCCAGTCAATCAGGGGGTCGCTATGGCTACACCTTC. Its protein product is CASQSGGRYGYTF.

V is TRBV5-1 and J is TRBJ2-1; 14 positions match TRBD2. J was trimmed by 10 bases and V by 6 bases; bases with no gene match: 15. Germline-derived CDR1 and CDR2 are SGHRS and YFSETQ. The CDR3 totals 17 residues. The CDR3 region is CASTIQPGTSGSREQFF. CDR3 nucleotide sequence: TGCGCCAGCACCATCCAGCCCGGGACTAGCGGGAGTCGCGAGCAGTTCTTC.

V gene TRBV4-1 combines with J gene TRBJ2-7; 12 bases map to TRBD1. J was trimmed by 5 bases and V by 4 bases; bases with no gene match: 9. The CDR3 totals 16 residues. Germline assignment: CDR1 MGHRA and CDR2 YSYEKL. CDR3 region: CASSLPPGQGAHEQYF. CDR3 coding DNA: TGCGCCAGCAGCCTACCCCCGGGACAGGGGGCCCACGAGCAGTACTTC.

The CDR3 protein is CASSRSGISGKLTGELFF. In DNA, the CDR3 is TGTGCCAGCTCACGATCCGGAATTTCAGGGAAGCTCACCGGGGAGCTGTTTTTT. The rearrangement uses TRBV18 and TRBJ2-2; possible D gene TRBD1, 5 bases. This CDR3 comprises 18 residues. Trimming shortened V by 4 bases and J by 4 bases, and 22 bases separated the two germline ends. Germline CDR1 is KGHSH and CDR2 is LQKENI.

The chain uses TRBV10-1 and TRBJ1-6; tentatively, D is TRBD1 (5 bases). This CDR3 has 15 amino acids. Germline CDR1 reads WNHNN; CDR2 reads SYGVQD (reference sequence). Trimming stripped 6 bases from V and 5 bases from J, with 14 bases between. The CDR3 DNA follows: TGCGCCAGCAGCCCAAAGCAGGGCGATAATTCACCCCTCCACTTT. Its protein is CASSPKQGDNSPLHF.

This clone has a single count. The V gene is TRBV3-1 (or the pseudogene TRBV3-2), the J gene TRBJ1-1; perhaps TRBD1 as D (6 bases). Germline V gene lookup returns CDR1 LGHDT and CDR2 YNNKEL (reference sequence). This CDR3 comprises 16 residues. Trimming took 6 bases from V and 6 from J, leaving 23 bases between them. In DNA form, the CDR3 reads TGTGCCAGCAGTCAGTTCATTAGGACAGAGGTGTCTGAAGCTTTCTTT. Protein product: CASSQFIRTEVSEAFF.

V usage is TRBV28 and J usage is TRBJ1-6, with TRBD1 as a possible D gene (6 bases). The CDR3 spans 14 residues. Germline V lookup: CDR1 MDHEN, CDR2 SYDVKM. The V and J ends lost 6 bases and 9 bases respectively, with 15 bases between them. The CDR3 region has the DNA TGTGCCAGCAGCCAAGGGGGGGCTGGTTCACCCCTCCACTTT. Protein: CASSQGGAGSPLHF.

This clone has more than one count but fewer than ten. The chain links TRBV10-3 to TRBJ1-1; D is unclear. V lost 3 bases and J 4 bases, leaving 15 bases between the germline ends. The CDR3 has 15 residues. The germline CDR1 and CDR2 sequences are ENHRY and SYGVKD. The DNA for the CDR3 is TGTGCCATCAGTGACTCCGTCCCCTCCGGCACTGAAGCTTTCTTT. It is translated as CAISDSVPSGTEAFF.

This chain uses TRBV5-6 with TRBJ2-1; the D gene is possibly TRBD1 (7 bases). Germline CDR1 is SGHDT and CDR2 is YYEEEE. The CDR3 is 13 amino acids. Trimming removed 4 bases from V and 7 bases from J, with 12 bases in between. CDR3 sequence reads: CASSPTGRNEQFF. In DNA form, the CDR3 reads TGTGCCAGCAGCCCGACAGGGAGGAATGAGCAGTTCTTC.

This clone has only one observation. The chain carries TRBV30 and TRBJ1-1; D uncertain. Germline-derived CDR1 and CDR2 are GTSNPN and SVGIG (reference sequence). The CDR3 contains 13 residues. V was clipped by 0 bases and J by 8 bases, with 13 bases between them. The CDR3 DNA reads as TGTGCCTGGAGTGTACCGGAGAGAAGCGAAGCTTTCTTT. Its translation: CAWSVPERSEAFF.

The V and J genes are TRBV6-5 and TRBJ2-1; D possibly corresponds to TRBD2 (5 bases). V lost 3 bases to trimming and J lost 8 bases, with 11 bases between them. Germline lookup yields CDR1 MNHEY and CDR2 SVGAGI. The CDR3 loop spans 13 amino acids. The CDR3 protein is CASSYEGWDEQFF. CDR3 bases: TGTGCCAGCAGTTATGAGGGATGGGATGAGCAGTTCTTC.

The V and J genes are TRBV29-1 and TRBJ2-7, with 8 bases identical to TRBD1. Trimming removed 5 bases from V and 7 bases from J; junction bases left unmatched: 13. Germline V gene lookup returns CDR1 SQVTM and CDR2 ANQGSEA. This CDR3 has 14 amino acids. The CDR3 is CSVRWGQGAGEQYF. CDR3 nucleotide sequence: TGCAGCGTTCGATGGGGGCAGGGGGCTGGGGAGCAGTACTTC.

V usage is TRBV27 and J usage is TRBJ1-5; TRBD1 agrees at 7 bases. The germline V gene encodes CDR1 MNHEY and CDR2 SMNVEV (reference sequence). V lost 0 bases and J lost 12; bases outside the gene matches: 11. CDR3 size: 15 residues. As DNA, the CDR3 is TGTGCCAGCAGTTTATCGACCCAGGGGGAAGGTCGCCAGCATTTT. This gives the protein CASSLSTQGEGRQHF.

This clone has a single count. V gene TRBV5-1 combines with J gene TRBJ1-2; 10 nucleotides agree with TRBD1. The CDR3 contains 13 residues. V was pared by 5 bases and J by 8 bases, with 6 bases of the junction left unmatched. Germline V gives CDR1 SGHRS, CDR2 YFSETQ. The CDR3 region is CASSGTGVVGYTF. DNA for the CDR3: TGCGCCAGCAGTGGGACAGGGGTCGTCGGCTACACCTTC.

V and J are TRBV28 and TRBJ2-5; D possibly corresponds to TRBD1 (5 bases). Germline CDR1 MDHEN, CDR2 SYDVKM. The CDR3 extends over 16 amino acids. V lost 6 bases to trimming and J lost 5 bases, with 22 bases between them. CDR3 coding DNA: TGTGCCAGCAGAGGAACCCGGACACGGTCCTCGGAGACCCAGTACTTC. This translates into CASRGTRTRSSETQYF.

As DNA, the CDR3 is TGTGCCAGCAGCCGGGAGGGACTAGCGGGGGTTAGCACAGATACGCAGTATTTT. Protein sequence: CASSREGLAGVSTDTQYF. The chain uses TRBV5-4 and TRBJ2-3; TRBD2 matches at 14 bases. This CDR3 contains 18 residues. Unmatched junction bases numbered 7, after V lost 4 bases and J lost 0 bases. Germline CDR1 SGHNT, CDR2 YYREEE (reference sequence).

The table lists this clone with many counts. In nucleotides, the CDR3 is TGTGCCAGCAGCTTACCTAAAGAGACCCAGTACTTC. Protein product: CASSLPKETQYF. The chain is built from TRBV5-4 and TRBJ2-5; the D is unclear. The CDR3 is 12 residues long. V lost 2 bases and J 3 bases, leaving 5 bases between the germline ends. In germline, CDR1 is SGHNT, CDR2 YYREEE (reference sequence).

The chain carries TRBV7-2 and TRBJ2-2; tentatively, D is TRBD1 (5 bases). This CDR3 comprises 15 residues. Between the trimmed V and J ends, which lost 5 bases and 6 bases, there was a span of 16 bases. CDR1 and CDR2 from the germline V gene are SGHTA and FQGNSA. The CDR3 sequence: CASSHRGASSGELFF. CDR3 sequence (DNA): TGTGCCAGCAGCCATAGGGGCGCTTCGTCCGGGGAGCTGTTTTTT.

This chain links TRBV10-3 with TRBJ2-7; D might be TRBD1 (6 bases). The germline CDR1 and CDR2 sequences are ENHRY and SYGVKD. The CDR3 contains 13 residues. V was pared by 10 bases and J by 2 bases, with 15 bases between. CDR3 sequence reads: CASETGDAYEQYF. The CDR3, as DNA: TGTGCCAGCGAGACAGGAGACGCCTACGAGCAGTACTTC.

With respect to this clone: This specimen includes other DNA sequences encoding the same CDR3. The chain couples TRBV5-1 to TRBJ2-5, with a weak D call TRBD2 (5 bases). The CDR3 covers 14 residues. Germline V gives CDR1 SGHRS, CDR2 YFSETQ. With 4 bases removed from V and 2 bases from J, the gap between germline ends came to 12 bases. The DNA of the CDR3 is TGCGCCAGCAGCCTTGTCGGAGGACAAGAGACCCAGTACTTC. It encodes CASSLVGGQETQYF.

The chain employs TRBV7-2 and TRBJ1-1, with a weak D call TRBD1 (5 bases). CDR1 and CDR2 (germline): SGHTA, FQGNSA. V lost 1 base, J lost 7 bases, and 7 bases lay in between. The CDR3 is made up of 12 amino acids. DNA for the CDR3: TGTGCCAGCAGCTTAGACAGGTTTGAAGCTTTCTTT. This gives the protein CASSLDRFEAFF.

The gene calls are TRBV3-1 (or the pseudogene TRBV3-2) and TRBJ2-5, with 11 bases aligning to TRBD2. This CDR3 region has 16 residues. Germline loops: CDR1 LGHDT, CDR2 YNNKEL (reference sequence). V dropped 5 bases and J dropped 2; count of bases not matched to a gene: 7. CDR3: CASSIRLAGKQETQYF. The DNA for the CDR3 is TGTGCCAGCAGCATCAGACTAGCGGGGAAACAAGAGACCCAGTACTTC.

The genes are TRBV5-6 and TRBJ2-7, with 7 nucleotides matching TRBD1. V lost 7 bases and J lost 0; bases outside the gene matches: 10. The CDR3 totals 15 residues. The germline V gene has CDR1 SGHDT and CDR2 YYEEEE. The CDR3 DNA sequence: TGTGCCAGCCGAAACTTGGACAGGAGCTCCTACGAGCAGTACTTC. This encodes CASRNLDRSSYEQYF.